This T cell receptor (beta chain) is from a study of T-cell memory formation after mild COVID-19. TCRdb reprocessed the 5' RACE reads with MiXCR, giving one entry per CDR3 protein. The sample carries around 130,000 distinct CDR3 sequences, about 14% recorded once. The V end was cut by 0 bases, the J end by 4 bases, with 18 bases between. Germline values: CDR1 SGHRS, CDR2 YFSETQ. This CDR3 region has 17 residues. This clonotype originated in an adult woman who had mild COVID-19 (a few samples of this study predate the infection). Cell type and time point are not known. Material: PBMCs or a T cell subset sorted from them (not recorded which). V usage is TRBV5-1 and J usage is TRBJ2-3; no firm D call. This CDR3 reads CASSLAGRHPAADTQYF. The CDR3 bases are TGCGCCAGCAGCTTGGCTGGTAGACACCCGGCCGCAGATACGCAGTATTTT.